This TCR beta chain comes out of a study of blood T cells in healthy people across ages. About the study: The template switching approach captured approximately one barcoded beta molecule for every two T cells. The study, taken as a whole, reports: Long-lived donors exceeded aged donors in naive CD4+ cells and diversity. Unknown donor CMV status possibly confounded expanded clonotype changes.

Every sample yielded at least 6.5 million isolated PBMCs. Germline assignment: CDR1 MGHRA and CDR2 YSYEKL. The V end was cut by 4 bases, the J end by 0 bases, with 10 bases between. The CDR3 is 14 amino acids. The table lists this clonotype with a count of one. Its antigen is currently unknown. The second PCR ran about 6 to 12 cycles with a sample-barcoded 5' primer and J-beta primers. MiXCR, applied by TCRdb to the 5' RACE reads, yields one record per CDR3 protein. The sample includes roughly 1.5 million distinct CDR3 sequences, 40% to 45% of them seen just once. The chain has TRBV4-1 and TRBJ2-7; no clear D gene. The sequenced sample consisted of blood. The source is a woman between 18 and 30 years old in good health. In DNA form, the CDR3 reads TGCGCCAGCAGCCTCCTGGACGGCTCCTACGAGCAGTACTTC. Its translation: CASSLLDGSYEQYF.